Presented here are 11 T cell receptor beta chains from one specimen sequenced in a study of T-cell memory formation after mild COVID-19. TCRdb analysed the 5' RACE reads with MiXCR anew, one entry per CDR3 protein. This table has 500,000 to 550,000 distinct CDR3 sequences, just over 20% appearing once. Sequencing was done on a sample of PBMCs or a T cell subset sorted from them (not recorded which). These receptors originate from an adult woman who had mild COVID-19 (a few samples of this study predate the infection). Cell type and time point are not known.

The chain is built from TRBV6-5 and TRBJ2-1, with TRBD1 matching 11 bases. The junction had 5 bases not matched to a gene; V was cut back by 4 bases and J by 6 bases. The CDR3 sequence is 15 residues long. Germline CDR1 MNHEY, CDR2 SVGAGI. CDR3 sequence reads: CASSSSGTGGNEQFF. The DNA of the CDR3 is TGTGCCAGCAGTTCCAGCGGGACAGGGGGCAATGAGCAGTTCTTC.

The rearrangement joins TRBV10-3 to TRBJ2-1; 9 bases are shared with TRBD1. CDR3 size: 14 residues. CDR1 and CDR2 (germline): ENHRY, SYGVKD. The trim removed 10 bases at V and 8 bases at J, leaving 12 bases unmatched. Here the CDR3 DNA reads TGTGCCACCACAGGGGGCGAGGTAGGGTATGAGCAGTTCTTC. Amino acid sequence: CATTGGEVGYEQFF.

The V gene is TRBV29-1, the J gene TRBJ2-5; D is undetermined. The germline V gene has CDR1 SQVTM and CDR2 ANQGSEA. This CDR3 region has 12 residues. The V end lost 6 bases, the J end lost 4 bases, and 12 bases lay between the germline ends. The CDR3: CSVHGQVETQYF. The CDR3 DNA reads TGCAGCGTGCACGGTCAGGTAGAGACCCAGTACTTC.

This rearrangement joins TRBV7-9 to TRBJ1-2; D might be TRBD1 (6 bases). Germline lookup yields CDR1 SEHNR and CDR2 FQNEAQ (reference sequence). V was pared by 6 bases and J by 3 bases, with 8 bases between. The CDR3 is 12 amino acids. CDR3: CASSTGHYGYTF. The CDR3 DNA is TGTGCCAGCAGTACAGGGCACTATGGCTACACCTTC.

The sample holds a few counts of this clonotype. V is TRBV7-9 and J is TRBJ2-1, with 8 nucleotides matching TRBD2. Germline values: CDR1 SEHNR, CDR2 FQNEAQ (reference sequence). J was trimmed by 4 bases and V by 3 bases; bases with no gene match: 5. The CDR3 loop spans 15 amino acids. CDR3 protein: CASSLNRGGYNEQFF. The CDR3 nucleotides are TGTGCCAGCAGCTTGAATCGCGGGGGGTACAATGAGCAGTTCTTC.

The V and J genes are TRBV30 and TRBJ1-5; 7 bases are shared with TRBD1. V lost 3 bases to trimming and J lost 4 bases; unmatched junction nucleotides: 9. The length of the CDR3 is 15 residues. Looked up from germline, CDR1 is GTSNPN and CDR2 is SVGIG (reference sequence). The CDR3 DNA reads as TGTGCCTGGAGGCTAGGGACAGCGCCGAATCAGCCCCAGCATTTT. Translation gives CAWRLGTAPNQPQHF.

This sequence joins TRBV30 and TRBJ1-2, with TRBD1 as a possible D gene (6 bases). This CDR3 region has 13 residues. CDR1 and CDR2 (germline): GTSNPN, SVGIG (reference sequence). The V end was cut by 0 bases, the J end by 7 bases, with 12 bases between. CDR3 protein: CAWSVRGRGGYTF. CDR3 DNA sequence: TGTGCCTGGAGTGTCCGGGGGCGGGGTGGCTACACCTTC.

This clonotype was recorded at least ten times. The V and J genes are TRBV5-1 and TRBJ1-4; D is uncertain. Trimming pared 4 bases from V and 0 bases from J, leaving 13 bases between. Germline lookup yields CDR1 SGHRS and CDR2 YFSETQ. The CDR3 extends over 16 amino acids. The CDR3 DNA sequence: TGCGCCAGCAGCATAACTTTTTCGCCAACTAATGAAAAACTGTTTTTT. Its protein product is CASSITFSPTNEKLFF.

CDR3 nucleotide sequence: TGTGCCAGCAGCTTATCCCCGGACAGGAACACTGAAGCTTTCTTT. It translates to CASSLSPDRNTEAFF. The chain couples TRBV7-6 to TRBJ1-1, with D tentatively TRBD1 (6 bases). Trimming shortened V by 2 bases and J by 1 base, and 11 bases separated the two germline ends. The CDR3 length is 15 residues. CDR1 is SGHVS and CDR2 is FNYEAQ in the germline V gene.

This sequence joins TRBV4-3 and TRBJ2-3, with D perhaps assigned TRBD1 or TRBD2 (5 bases each). The CDR3 totals 15 residues. Germline V gene sequence: CDR1 LGHNA, CDR2 YSLEER. V gave up 0 bases and J gave up 2 bases, with 9 bases separating them. The CDR3 sequence is CASSQDRGFTDTQYF. The CDR3 nucleotides read TGCGCCAGCAGCCAAGATCGGGGCTTCACAGATACGCAGTATTTT.

This clonotype was observed a few times. The genes are TRBV5-1 and TRBJ1-1; D call uncertain. The CDR3 contains 14 residues. The V and J ends lost 0 bases and 11 bases respectively, with 17 bases between them. CDR1 SGHRS and CDR2 YFSETQ come from the germline V gene. The CDR3 DNA reads TGCGCCAGCAGCTTGGAGGCAGCCTTCAGAGGGGCTTTCTTT. Translated: CASSLEAAFRGAFF.